This T cell receptor (beta chain) was captured in a study of shared clonotypes between healthy human individuals. Study background: Per donor, three plates held CD4 naive cells, three held CD4 memory, two held CD8 naive and one held CD8 memory. Whole-study results and caveats: Sampling included only blood; tissue repertoires likely differ. All-four-donor shared clonotypes had higher generation probabilities than non-shared clonotypes did.

The germline V and J ends were trimmed by 3 bases and 3 bases, with 10 bases remaining between them. This CDR3 spans 13 amino acids. Germline V gene sequence: CDR1 SGDLS, CDR2 YYNGEE. Naive CD8 cells lacked CD45RO, underwent positive selection for CCR7 and left out terminally differentiated effector memory CD45RA+ cells. Clones were sequenced by immunoSEQ multiplex PCR, and TCRdb holds only the in-frame ones, with some missing. The sample yields about 1,800,000 clones, over 85% seen once. In the case of this clone: Its antigen is still unknown.

The chain employs TRBV9 and TRBJ2-7; D not resolved. This TCR was sampled from a young man in good health. The sequencing input was naive CD8+ T cells sorted from blood. The CDR3 sequence is CASSAPQSYEQYF. CDR3 DNA: TGTGCCAGCAGCGCCCCCCAGAGCTACGAGCAGTACTTC. Together with reference TRBV9 and TRBJ2-7, the CDR3 gives the full variable domain: DSGVTQTPKHLITATGQRVTLRCSPRSGDLSVYWYQQSLDQGLQFLIQYYNGEERAKGNILERFSAQQFPDLHSELNLSSLELGDSALYFCASSAPQSYEQYFGPGTRLTVT.